These T cell receptor beta chains were read from a single sample in a study of cytotoxic CD8 clonotypes in ibrutinib-treated CLL. Profiling relied on immunoSEQ multiplex PCR, and the TCRdb table lists in-frame clones only, not all of them. The table records approximately 200,000 clones, over 60% of them present only once. The sample was PBMCs, taken after 24 months of ibrutinib treatment. The receptors come from a human donor with chronic lymphocytic leukemia. Both conserved end residues are part of each CDR3.

v_call,j_call,cdr3_aa
TRBV7-6,TRBJ2-7,CASRPDRGFYEQYF
TRBV19,TRBJ2-7,CASSRGGVAYEQYF
TRBV14,TRBJ2-7,CASSPRDSGYEQYF
TRBV6-1,TRBJ1-3,CASSEVDRSSGNTIYF
TRBV27,TRBJ1-3,CASSFGPSGNTIYF
TRBV28,TRBJ1-4,CASSDNWGGDEKLFF
TRBV7-8,TRBJ2-3,CASSLFLASTDTQYF
TRBV28,TRBJ2-7,CASSLGQASYEQYF
TRBV19,TRBJ1-5,CASSIRGAWEPQHF
TRBV30,TRBJ2-7,CAWTGTSGYEQYF
TRBV7-8,TRBJ1-4,CASSGRTGRNEKLFF
TRBV28,TRBJ1-4,CASRIGTAVEKLFF
TRBV6-5,TRBJ1-3,CASSYGETGNTIYF
TRBV4-1,TRBJ2-1,CASSQVTSGTAEQLF